This TCR beta chain appears in the sequencing data of a study of identical twins. The CDR3 runs to 17 residues. CDR1 and CDR2 (germline): KGHSY, FQNENV. V lost 4 bases and J lost 0, with 16 bases in between. Overall study findings and caveats: Beta out-of-frame sequences showed weaker excess sharing between twins. Alpha sequences out of frame and shared by twins had excess low generation probability. Within monozygotic twins, out-of-frame TCR alpha sharing was underestimated by the models.

This clonotype has a handful of counts. Its antigen is undetermined. Unique molecular identifiers were present on the cDNA, which also gained a universal primer site by template switching. TCRdb re-analysed the 5' RACE reads in MiXCR, keeping a single row per CDR3 protein. This sample carries around 480,000 distinct CDR3 sequences, over 11% of them seen once, and the ten largest clones take approximately 1%. A further study also used this sample, focusing on yellow fever vaccine responses in identical twins.

This clonotype was obtained from a woman aged 18-29 years in good health. Sequencing input: CD4+ T cells sorted from blood. J is TRBJ2-1 and V is TRBV16; a possible D gene is TRBD2 (5 bases). The DNA for the CDR3 is TGTGCCAGCAGCCCCCCCCGGACGGGGAGCTCCTACAATGAGCAGTTCTTC. Translated, it gives CASSPPRTGSSYNEQFF.